Shown below are 16 T cell receptor beta chains from a single sample sequenced in a study of cytomegalovirus exposure and HLA in healthy donors. 60 Vbeta and 13 Jbeta primers were used in PCR. Sequencing was performed with immunoSEQ multiplex PCR; in TCRdb, only in-frame clones are kept and a portion is missing. The repertoire includes 150,000 to 200,000 clones, roughly 84% of them detected once, and around 0.26% sits in the top ten. The sample consisted of PBMCs. The receptors were gathered from a boy aged 5-17 years in good health and CMV-seronegative.

This clone was detected ten times or more. The CDR3 DNA reads as TGTGCCAGCAGTGGGACTAGCGGGAGTTTTGAGCAGTTCTTC. As protein: CASSGTSGSFEQFF. J is TRBJ2-1 and V is TRBV2; 13 positions match TRBD2. The CDR3 has 14 amino acids. The V gene end was trimmed by 4 bases and the J gene end by 9 bases; junction bases not matched to a gene: 3. Germline V gene data show CDR1 as SNHLY and CDR2 as FYNNEI.

V gene TRBV29-1 combines with J gene TRBJ2-3; 7 bases match TRBD2. The CDR3 length is 12 residues. The ends lost 7 bases at V and 0 bases at J; junction bases unmatched: 1. From germline, CDR1 is SQVTM and CDR2 ANQGSEA. CDR3 coding DNA: TGCAGCGATAGCGGGAGCACAGATACGCAGTATTTT. It translates to CSDSGSTDTQYF.

This sequence joins TRBV4-1 and TRBJ1-5; D might be TRBD1 (5 bases). The germline V and J ends were trimmed by 1 base and 3 bases, with 7 bases remaining between them. Germline values: CDR1 MGHRA, CDR2 YSYEKL. CDR3 length: 14 amino acids. CDR3 in DNA: TGCGCCAGCAGCCAAGGGACACTCAATCAGCCCCAGCATTTT. As protein: CASSQGTLNQPQHF.

The gene calls are TRBV27 and TRBJ1-4, with TRBD1 matching 8 bases. CDR3 size: 16 residues. Germline V lookup: CDR1 MNHEY, CDR2 SMNVEV (reference sequence). The J segment lost 1 base and the V segment lost 2 bases, leaving 3 bases of the junction unmatched. CDR3 region: CASSLIGQGTNEKLFF. The CDR3 DNA is TGTGCCAGCAGTTTAATTGGACAGGGAACTAATGAAAAACTGTTTTTT.

V and J are TRBV6-1 and TRBJ1-2; 9 bases are a match to TRBD1. Germline V gives CDR1 MNHNS, CDR2 SASEGT. Losses at the gene ends were 2 bases for V and 2 bases for J; bases not matched to a gene: 6. The CDR3 is made up of 16 amino acids. This chain's CDR3 is CASSELDRGKNYGYTF. The CDR3 nucleotides are TGTGCCAGCAGTGAATTGGACAGGGGAAAGAACTATGGCTACACCTTC.

The chain links TRBV4-3 to TRBJ1-1; a possible D gene is TRBD1 (6 bases). The V gene lost 2 bases and the J gene lost 11 bases, with 18 bases spanning the gap. The CDR3 loop spans 14 amino acids. Germline V gene data show CDR1 as LGHNA and CDR2 as YSLEER. CDR3 DNA: TGCGCCAGCAGCCAAACCAGGGGCCCGGCGTTGGCTTTCTTT. Translated, it gives CASSQTRGPALAFF.

This clone was seen just once. The V and J genes are TRBV7-8 and TRBJ2-2, with 10 bases matching TRBD2. Germline loops: CDR1 SGHVS, CDR2 FQNEAQ. The length of the CDR3 is 15 residues. V lost 4 bases to trimming and J lost 3 bases; unmatched junction nucleotides: 2. This chain's CDR3 is CASSSTSGYTGELFF. In DNA form, the CDR3 reads TGTGCCAGCAGCTCGACTAGCGGGTACACCGGGGAGCTGTTTTTT.

The chain links TRBV27 to TRBJ2-7, with unresolved D. This CDR3 spans 13 amino acids. Per the germline V gene, CDR1 is MNHEY and CDR2 is SMNVEV (reference sequence). V was clipped by 4 bases and J by 5 bases, with 12 bases between them. The CDR3 DNA follows: TGTGCCAGCAGTTCCTCCGGAGAGGACGAGCAGTACTTC. Its translation: CASSSSGEDEQYF.

V usage is TRBV4-1 and J usage is TRBJ1-3; TRBD1 might be the D (6 bases). CDR1 MGHRA and CDR2 YSYEKL come from the germline V gene. The CDR3 consists of 17 residues. With 1 base removed from V and 4 bases from J, the gap between germline ends came to 17 bases. CDR3 DNA sequence: TGCGCCAGCAGCCAAGCTGCGGGGGGCGGACTCGGAAACACCATATATTTT. Its protein is CASSQAAGGGLGNTIYF.

This clone was detected a few times. This chain joins TRBV5-1 and TRBJ1-2, with TRBD1 as a possible D gene (6 bases). Trimming stripped 4 bases from V and 8 bases from J, with 18 bases between. The CDR3 sequence is 14 residues long. The germline V gene has CDR1 SGHRS and CDR2 YFSETQ. Here the CDR3 DNA reads TGCGCCAGCAGCCCGGACAGCACTTGGGAGGGCTACACCTTC. Translated: CASSPDSTWEGYTF.

The chain employs TRBV25-1 and TRBJ2-5, with TRBD1 matching over 10 bases. Germline V lookup: CDR1 MGHDK, CDR2 SYGVNS. V lost 5 bases and J lost 5; bases outside the gene matches: 5. CDR3 length equals 14 residues. Here the CDR3 DNA reads TGTGCCAGCAGTCGAGACAGGGGGCAGGAGACCCAGTACTTC. It encodes CASSRDRGQETQYF.

This clone was observed a single time. The J gene is TRBJ1-2, the V gene TRBV6-1, with a tentative D call TRBD1 (6 bases). V lost 1 base and J 0 bases, leaving 6 bases between the germline ends. This CDR3 spans 14 amino acids. Per the germline V gene, CDR1 is MNHNS and CDR2 is SASEGT. The CDR3 here is CASSEGQANYGYTF. CDR3 nucleotides: TGTGCCAGCAGTGAAGGACAGGCTAACTATGGCTACACCTTC.

This clone was counted between two and nine times. This sequence joins TRBV2 and TRBJ1-1; TRBD1 matches 7 bases. CDR1 is SNHLY and CDR2 is FYNNEI in the germline V gene. CDR3 length: 14 amino acids. Germline trimming cut 5 bases from V and 1 base from J; bases unmatched to any gene: 4. In DNA, the CDR3 is TGTGCCAGCAGTTACCCAGGGGGGAACACTGAAGCTTTCTTT. Encoded protein: CASSYPGGNTEAFF.

The chain carries TRBV29-1 and TRBJ1-1; D remains ambiguous. With 4 bases removed from V and 3 bases from J, the gap between germline ends came to 6 bases. CDR1 SQVTM and CDR2 ANQGSEA come from the germline V gene. The CDR3 has 11 residues. The CDR3 sequence: CSVVVYTEAFF. The CDR3 bases are TGCAGCGTTGTAGTGTACACTGAAGCTTTCTTT.

The V gene is TRBV5-1, the J gene TRBJ2-7; the match to TRBD2 covers 8 bases. This CDR3 region has 14 residues. Trimming cost V 1 base and J 6 bases; bases outside gene matches: 6. CDR1 is SGHRS, CDR2 YFSETQ, per germline. The CDR3 here is CASSLRGGRPEQYF. The CDR3 DNA follows: TGCGCCAGCAGCTTGCGGGGGGGGCGTCCCGAGCAGTACTTC.

V gene TRBV27 combines with J gene TRBJ2-5; D is uncertain. CDR1 is MNHEY and CDR2 is SMNVEV in the germline V gene (reference sequence). The CDR3 runs to 13 residues. Trimming removed 5 bases from V and 9 bases from J, with 16 bases in between. As DNA, the CDR3 is TGTGCCAGCAGTCTCTCCGTCTCAAGAGCCCAGTACTTC. This sequence encodes CASSLSVSRAQYF.